This T cell receptor (beta chain) emerged from a study of blood T cell repertoires in COVID-19. Study-level background: The United States, Italy and Spain provided the acute and convalescent COVID-19 samples. Sources were T cells, B-cell-depleted T cells, or PBMCs; the material itself was cDNA or gDNA.

Germline loops: CDR1 LNHNV, CDR2 YYDKDF (reference sequence). The V gene lost 0 bases and the J gene lost 6 bases, with 6 bases spanning the gap. The CDR3 runs to 13 residues. Methods used by the authors: For nucleated cells, counts were estimated from reference gene primer amplification. The method was immunoSEQ multiplex PCR; TCRdb's version includes in-frame clones alone and lacks a portion of them. V, J and clone size are those of that table, while D and trimming were read from the DNA. The sample carries 95,000 to 110,000 clones, approximately 88% recorded once. This rearrangement joins TRBV15 to TRBJ2-1; D call uncertain. The sequence was obtained from a man aged 40-49 years with active or convalescent COVID-19. Sequences were obtained from peripheral blood. CDR3 region: CATSRDIINEQFF. CDR3 in DNA: TGTGCCACCAGCAGAGATATTATCAATGAGCAGTTCTTC.